This TCR beta chain was recovered during a study of cytomegalovirus exposure and HLA in healthy donors. About the research overall: The 90 to 150 validation repertoires used the same platform as the roughly 670 first-cohort repertoires, a later analysis reported.

Repertoires were generated with immunoSEQ multiplex PCR, while TCRdb's copy carries only in-frame clones and drops some. In the table there are tens of thousands of clones, approximately 97% of which are singletons. The CDR3 runs to 12 residues. Per germline, CDR1 MNHEY and CDR2 SVGAGI. The V end was cut by 5 bases, the J end by 8 bases, with 12 bases between. From the 120-subject validation cohort, which was separate from the approximately 670-subject first cohort, the donors were drawn. This receptor was obtained from a man aged 18-30 years in good health and CMV-seronegative. The chain uses TRBV6-5 and TRBJ1-1; D is possibly TRBD1 (6 bases). Sample: PBMCs. CDR3 in DNA: TGTGCCAGCAGTGTCCTTCAGGGGGAAGCTTTCTTT. It is translated as CASSVLQGEAFF.